This TCR beta chain was sequenced during a study of radiation and T cells in renal cell carcinoma. Study results and caveats: Baseline intratumoral clonotype presence is unknown without pretreatment biopsies.

Repertoires were generated with immunoSEQ multiplex PCR, while TCRdb's copy carries only in-frame clones and drops some. The repertoire has about 150,000 clones, 87% of them found once; the top ten carry 10% to 15%. This CDR3 has 17 amino acids. CDR1 SNHLY and CDR2 FYNNEI come from the germline V gene. Trimming removed 8 bases from V and 7 bases from J; junction bases left unmatched: 19. The time point was: blood 2 weeks post-SBRT. Specified treatment: 15 Gy SBRT to primary tumor, nephrectomy 4 weeks later. For this clone: Its specificity is not known.

The chain joins TRBV2 to TRBJ1-2; 10 bases are a match to TRBD1. This receptor was obtained from a woman between 50 and 59 years old with renal cell carcinoma. This material consisted of blood, taken from a patient whose treatment included radiotherapy and nephrectomy. Written as DNA, the CDR3 is TGTGCCAGCGAGTGGGGCGCTATAGGACAGGGGGAATCTGGCTACACCTTC. Protein: CASEWGAIGQGESGYTF. The full variable domain, rest sourced from reference TRBV2 and TRBJ1-2, is EPEVTQTPSHQVTQMGQEVILRCVPISNHLYFYWYRQILGQKVEFLVSFYNNEISEKSEIFDDQFSVERPDGSNFTLKIRSTKLEDSAMYFCASEWGAIGQGESGYTFGSGTRLTVV.